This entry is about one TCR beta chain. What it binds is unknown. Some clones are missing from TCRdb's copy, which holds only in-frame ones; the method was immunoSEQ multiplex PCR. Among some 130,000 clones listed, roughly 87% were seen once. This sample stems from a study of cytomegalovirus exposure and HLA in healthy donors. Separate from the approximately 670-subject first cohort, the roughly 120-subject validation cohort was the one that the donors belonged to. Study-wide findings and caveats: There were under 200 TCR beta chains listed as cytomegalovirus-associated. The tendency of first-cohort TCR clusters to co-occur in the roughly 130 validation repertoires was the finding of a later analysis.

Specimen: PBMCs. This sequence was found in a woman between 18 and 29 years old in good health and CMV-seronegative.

The CDR3 DNA reads as TGTGCCAGCAGTGCGCTAGGCGGGGAGCAAGAGACCCAGTACTTC. Amino acid sequence: CASSALGGEQETQYF. The chain uses TRBV28 and TRBJ2-5; perhaps TRBD2 as D (6 bases). The CDR3 has 15 residues. Germline lookup yields CDR1 MDHEN and CDR2 SYDVKM. The V end lost 5 bases, the J end lost 2 bases, and 15 bases lay between the germline ends.